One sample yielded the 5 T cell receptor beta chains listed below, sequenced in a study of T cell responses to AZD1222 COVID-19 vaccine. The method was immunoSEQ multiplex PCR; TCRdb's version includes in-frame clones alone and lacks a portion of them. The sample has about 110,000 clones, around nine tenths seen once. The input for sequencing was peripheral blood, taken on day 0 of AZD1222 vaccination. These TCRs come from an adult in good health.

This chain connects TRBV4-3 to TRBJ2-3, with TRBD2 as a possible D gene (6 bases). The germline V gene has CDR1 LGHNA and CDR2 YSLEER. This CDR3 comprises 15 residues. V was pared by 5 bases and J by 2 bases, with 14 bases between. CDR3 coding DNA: TGCGCCAGCAGCATAGGGCGGGGATACACAGATACGCAGTATTTT. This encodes CASSIGRGYTDTQYF.

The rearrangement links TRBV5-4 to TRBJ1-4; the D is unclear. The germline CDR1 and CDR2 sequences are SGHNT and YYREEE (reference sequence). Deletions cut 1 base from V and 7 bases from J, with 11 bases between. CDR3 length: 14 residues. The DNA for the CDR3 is TGTGCCAGCAGCTTGAGTGATCGTAGTGAAAAACTGTTTTTT. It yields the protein CASSLSDRSEKLFF. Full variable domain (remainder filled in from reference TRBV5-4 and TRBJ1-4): ETGVTQSPTHLIKTRGQQVTLRCSSQSGHNTVSWYQQALGQGPQFIFQYYREEENGRGNFPPRFSGLQFPNYSSELNVNALELDDSALYLCASSLSDRSEKLFFGSGTQLSVL.

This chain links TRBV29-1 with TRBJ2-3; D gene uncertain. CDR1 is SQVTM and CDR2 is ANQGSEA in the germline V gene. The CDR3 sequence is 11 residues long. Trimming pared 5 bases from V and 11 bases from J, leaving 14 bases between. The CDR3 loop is CSVYTAREQYF. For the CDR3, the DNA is TGCAGCGTTTACACAGCTAGGGAGCAGTATTTT.

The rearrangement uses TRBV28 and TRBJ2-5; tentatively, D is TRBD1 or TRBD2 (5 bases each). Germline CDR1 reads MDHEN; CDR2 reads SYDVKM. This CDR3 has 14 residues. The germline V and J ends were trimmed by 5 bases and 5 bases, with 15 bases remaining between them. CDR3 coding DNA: TGTGCCAGCAGTGCATTGAGGGGCGCGGAGACCCAGTACTTC. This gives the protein CASSALRGAETQYF.

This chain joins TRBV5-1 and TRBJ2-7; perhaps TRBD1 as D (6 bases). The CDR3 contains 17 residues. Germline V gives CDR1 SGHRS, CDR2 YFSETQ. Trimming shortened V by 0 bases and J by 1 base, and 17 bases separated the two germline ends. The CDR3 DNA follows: TGCGCCAGCAGCTTGGCCGCGGCAGGGGCCTTTTCCTACGAGCAGTACTTC. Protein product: CASSLAAAGAFSYEQYF.